The next 9 T cell receptor beta chains were all read from a single sample in a study of T cell repertoires in cytomegalovirus infection. No antigen has been identified for these receptors. TCRdb reprocessed the reads via MiXCR and lists one record per CDR3 protein. The sample yields 300,000 to 400,000 distinct CDR3 sequences, 25% to 35% seen once. This sample comprised cultured PBMCs, obtained from culture after CMV antigen stimulation. These TCRs come from a human donor in good health (CMV status not recorded). Some clones in this sample may be carry-over from other donors' samples.

This clonotype was counted between two and nine times. This rearrangement joins TRBV6-5 to TRBJ2-3; D not resolved. The CDR3 loop spans 13 amino acids. The germline V gene has CDR1 MNHEY and CDR2 SVGAGI. Trimming stripped 6 bases from V and 2 bases from J, with 9 bases between. The CDR3 DNA reads as TGTGCCAGCAGCCGCACCCCCACAGATACGCAGTATTTT. Translated, it gives CASSRTPTDTQYF.

The chain links TRBV20-1 to TRBJ2-2; 12 nucleotides align to TRBD2. This CDR3 has 14 residues. Germline values: CDR1 DFQATT, CDR2 SNEGSKA (reference sequence). V was clipped by 5 bases and J by 8 bases; unmatched bases: 6. Here the CDR3 DNA reads TGCAGTGCTCTAGCGGGAGGGACCAGGGGGGAGCTGTTTTTT. Translating gives CSALAGGTRGELFF.

The chain is built from TRBV11-2 and TRBJ2-2; TRBD2 matches 12 bases. V gave up 6 bases and J gave up 7 bases; unmatched junction bases: 6. The CDR3 has 15 amino acids. The germline V gene encodes CDR1 SGHAT and CDR2 FQNNGV. The CDR3 nucleotides read TGTGCCAGCAGACCTAGCGGGGGGGCAGTCGGGGAGCTGTTTTTT. Its translation: CASRPSGGAVGELFF.

The rearrangement uses TRBV11-2 and TRBJ2-3; D is undetermined. Trimming stripped 4 bases from V and 0 bases from J, with 8 bases between. This CDR3 has 14 amino acids. Germline V CDR1 and CDR2: SGHAT, FQNNGV. The chain's CDR3 is CASSSLTSTDTQYF. The CDR3 DNA follows: TGTGCCAGCAGCTCACTGACTAGCACAGATACGCAGTATTTT. The full variable domain, its missing parts supplied by reference TRBV11-2 and TRBJ2-3, is EAGVAQSPRYKIIEKRQSVAFWCNPISGHATLYWYQQILGQGPKLLIQFQNNGVVDDSQLPKDRFSAERLKGVDSTLKIQPAKLEDSAVYLCASSSLTSTDTQYFGPGTRLTVL.

Worth noting for this clonotype: One end of the junction varies from germline; a read error may be responsible. The chain couples TRBV28 to TRBJ1-1; 10 bases match TRBD1. Germline loops: CDR1 MDHEN, CDR2 SYDVKM. The CDR3 covers 13 residues. CDR3 in amino acids: CTSRDRGKIEAFF. CDR3 sequence (DNA): TGTACCAGCAGGGACAGGGGAAAAATAGAAGCTTTCTTT.

This clonotype showed up just a few times. The chain joins TRBV6-5 to TRBJ2-5, with 9 bases that match TRBD2. The length of the CDR3 is 17 residues. From germline, CDR1 is MNHEY and CDR2 SVGAGI. Trimming at V came to 2 bases and at J to 0 bases, leaving 7 bases not matched to a gene. CDR3 sequence: CASSYASSGVYQETQYF. The CDR3 bases are TGTGCCAGCAGTTACGCCTCTAGCGGGGTGTACCAAGAGACCCAGTACTTC.

V gene TRBV5-4 combines with J gene TRBJ1-4, with D possibly being TRBD1 (6 bases). The V and J ends lost 5 bases and 12 bases respectively, with 20 bases between them. Germline CDR1 is SGHNT and CDR2 is YYREEE (reference sequence). The CDR3 length is 14 residues. The CDR3 sequence is CASSSAGHGLELFF. The CDR3 DNA reads TGTGCCAGCAGTTCCGCGGGACATGGGTTGGAACTGTTTTTT.

The CDR3 is CASSLKVRETQYF. The CDR3 bases are TGTGCCAGCAGCTTAAAAGTAAGGGAGACCCAGTACTTC. The V and J genes are TRBV11-2 and TRBJ2-5, with D unresolved. The germline V and J ends were trimmed by 2 bases and 5 bases, with 9 bases remaining between them. The CDR3 covers 13 residues. The germline V gene has CDR1 SGHAT and CDR2 FQNNGV.

This clonotype was counted only a few times. The junction departs from germline at one end; a sequencing error may be responsible. CDR3 in amino acids: CASSSGTSRTDTQYF. The CDR3 DNA reads TGTGCTAGCAGCTCCGGGACTAGCCGCACAGATACGCAGTATTTT. This chain connects TRBV7-7 to TRBJ2-3; 9 bases match TRBD2. Germline CDR1 SSHAT, CDR2 FNYEAQ (reference sequence). The CDR3 contains 15 residues.